The 19 T cell receptor beta chains presented below share a single source sample, sequenced in a study of response to subunit inactivated influenza vaccine. One entry per CDR3 protein, called by TCRdb with MiXCR from the RT-PCR reads. The sample lists around 760,000 distinct CDR3 sequences; 14% were seen once. This sample comprised PBMCs from blood, obtained approximately 15 days before vaccination. Receptors originate from a man aged 45-65 years who received an inactivated influenza vaccine.

This clonotype has just a few counts. This rearrangement joins TRBV20-1 to TRBJ2-7; a possible D gene is TRBD1 (5 bases). CDR3 length equals 13 residues. With 3 bases removed from V and 0 bases from J, the gap between germline ends came to 9 bases. Germline V CDR1 and CDR2: DFQATT, SNEGSKA (reference sequence). The CDR3 DNA reads as TGCAGTGCTAGGACAGTCGCCTCCTACGAGCAGTACTTC. Encoded protein: CSARTVASYEQYF.

This clonotype was observed a handful of times. The chain carries TRBV29-1 and TRBJ2-3, with 9 bases matching TRBD1. There are 16 residues in the CDR3. Germline lookup yields CDR1 SQVTM and CDR2 ANQGSEA. V lost 7 bases and J lost 0; bases outside the gene matches: 11. The CDR3, as DNA: TGCAGCGCCTCGGACAGGGGCAGAGGTAGCACAGATACGCAGTATTTT. Protein sequence: CSASDRGRGSTDTQYF.

This clonotype showed up many times. The rearrangement uses TRBV15 and TRBJ2-2; the match to TRBD1 covers 8 bases. This CDR3 is built from 15 residues. In germline, CDR1 is LNHNV, CDR2 YYDKDF (reference sequence). With 1 base clipped from V and 6 bases from J, the junction kept 4 bases outside the gene matches. CDR3 sequence (DNA): TGTGCCACCAGCAGAGCAGGGGGCCAGGCCGGGGAGCTGTTTTTT. Encoded protein: CATSRAGGQAGELFF.

This clonotype was counted ten times or more. This chain connects TRBV21-1 to TRBJ2-1; TRBD2 is taken as the D call from the table, unchecked against the DNA. TRBV21-1 is a pseudogene segment. The CDR3 extends over 20 amino acids. The CDR3 DNA reads TGTGCCAGCAGCAAATGGGGACTAGCGGGAGGGCCGAGCTCCTACAATGAGCAGTTCTTC. It codes for CASSKWGLAGGPSSYNEQFF.

This clonotype was counted a few times. The chain joins TRBV18 to TRBJ1-2, with D unresolved. V was trimmed by 2 bases and J by 0 bases, leaving 10 bases between them. Germline V gene lookup returns CDR1 KGHSH and CDR2 LQKENI. The CDR3 covers 15 residues. The CDR3 DNA sequence: TGTGCCAGCTCACCATCCACAGAAGCTAACTATGGCTACACCTTC. It translates to CASSPSTEANYGYTF.

The sample holds a few counts of this clonotype. The rearrangement links TRBV4-3 to TRBJ2-2; a possible D gene is TRBD2 (6 bases). The CDR3 has 17 residues. The V gene lost 0 bases and the J gene lost 2 bases, with 13 bases spanning the gap. CDR1 LGHNA and CDR2 YSLEER come from the germline V gene. The CDR3 nucleotides are TGCGCCAGCAGCCAAGATCAGGGACTGATTAACACCGGGGAGCTGTTTTTT. Amino acids: CASSQDQGLINTGELFF.

This clonotype was counted at least ten times. This rearrangement joins TRBV29-1 to TRBJ2-7; D is perhaps TRBD1 (5 bases). The germline gives CDR1 SQVTM, CDR2 ANQGSEA. V gave up 6 bases and J gave up 4 bases, with 10 bases separating them. This CDR3 spans 11 amino acids. CDR3 nucleotide sequence: TGCAGCGTACGGACACTGTACGAGCAGTACTTC. As protein: CSVRTLYEQYF.

The rearrangement links TRBV15 to TRBJ1-5, with D possibly being TRBD1 (5 bases). V gave up 5 bases and J gave up 8 bases, with 13 bases separating them. This CDR3 contains 13 residues. Germline values: CDR1 LNHNV, CDR2 YYDKDF (reference sequence). CDR3: CATSYGGKEPQHF. In DNA, the CDR3 is TGTGCCACCAGCTACGGGGGAAAGGAGCCCCAGCATTTT.

The chain joins TRBV18 to TRBJ2-7, with D possibly being TRBD2 (6 bases). Germline V CDR1 and CDR2: KGHSH, LQKENI. V lost 3 bases and J 7 bases, leaving 19 bases between the germline ends. The length of the CDR3 is 15 residues. CDR3 coding DNA: TGTGCCAGCTCACCGGAGCGGGTTGGTACTACAGAGCAGTACTTC. Its translation: CASSPERVGTTEQYF.

This clonotype has more than one count but fewer than ten. The CDR3 sequence: CASSSRGTSGSNEQFF. CDR3 in DNA: TGTGCCAGCAGTTCCCGGGGGACTAGCGGGAGTAATGAGCAGTTCTTC. V and J are TRBV27 and TRBJ2-1; TRBD2 aligns across 14 bases. V lost 4 bases to trimming and J lost 7 bases; unmatched junction nucleotides: 6. The germline V gene has CDR1 MNHEY and CDR2 SMNVEV (reference sequence). This CDR3 is built from 16 residues.

V is TRBV6-1 and J is TRBJ1-1, with a tentative D call TRBD1 (5 bases). The CDR3 length is 10 residues. Trimming cost V 3 bases and J 11 bases, with 7 bases left between them. Germline values: CDR1 MNHNS, CDR2 SASEGT. CDR3 in amino acids: CASSDRDAFF. The CDR3 DNA reads TGTGCCAGCAGTGACAGGGACGCTTTCTTT.

The CDR3 DNA sequence: TGCGCCAGCAGCATCGGTTCAGGGGAGAACGCGTACGAGCAGTACTTC. Encoded protein: CASSIGSGENAYEQYF. This sequence joins TRBV5-1 and TRBJ2-7, with D tentatively TRBD1 (6 bases). Germline values: CDR1 SGHRS, CDR2 YFSETQ. V was pared by 4 bases and J by 4 bases, with 21 bases between. This CDR3 is built from 16 residues.

The sample holds many counts of this clonotype. CDR3 amino acids: CASSLTGTGIQPQHF. The CDR3 nucleotides are TGCGCCAGCAGCCTTACCGGGACAGGGATTCAGCCCCAGCATTTT. This chain uses TRBV4-1 with TRBJ1-5, with 9 positions matching TRBD1. The CDR3 has 15 residues. Germline values: CDR1 MGHRA, CDR2 YSYEKL. With 4 bases clipped from V and 6 bases from J, the junction kept 7 bases outside the gene matches.

This clonotype came up a few times. The CDR3 region has the DNA TGTGCCAGCAGTCCGTTACCGGGAAGGCAGCCCCAGCATTTT. Amino acids: CASSPLPGRQPQHF. This rearrangement joins TRBV28 to TRBJ1-5, with D uncertain. V was trimmed by 5 bases and J by 7 bases, leaving 15 bases between them. The CDR3 has 14 residues. Germline V gene sequence: CDR1 MDHEN, CDR2 SYDVKM.

J is TRBJ2-5 and V is TRBV25-1; 7 positions agree with TRBD1. This CDR3 region has 13 residues. The J segment lost 0 bases and the V segment lost 9 bases, leaving 4 bases of the junction unmatched. Germline V gives CDR1 MGHDK, CDR2 SYGVNS. CDR3 protein: CASERGHQETQYF. DNA for the CDR3: TGTGCCAGTGAGAGGGGGCACCAAGAGACCCAGTACTTC.

The table lists this clonotype with many counts. DNA of the CDR3: TGTGCCAGCAGCTCACAGGGGATCTATGGCTACACCTTC. Translation gives CASSSQGIYGYTF. This chain uses TRBV7-2 with TRBJ1-2, with 7 bases aligning to TRBD1. This CDR3 comprises 13 residues. V lost 4 bases and J lost 4; bases outside the gene matches: 3. Germline lookup yields CDR1 SGHTA and CDR2 FQGNSA. Full variable domain (remainder filled in from reference TRBV7-2 and TRBJ1-2): GAGVSQSPSNKVTEKGKDVELRCDPISGHTALYWYRQSLGQGLEFLIYFQGNSAPDKSGLPSDRFSAERTGGSVSTLTIQRTQQEDSAVYLCASSSQGIYGYTFGSGTRLTVV.

This sequence joins TRBV7-2 and TRBJ2-5; D remains unclear. The CDR3 consists of 14 residues. CDR1 and CDR2 (germline): SGHTA, FQGNSA. The ends were cut back, 0 bases at V and 4 bases at J, with 9 bases in the middle. The CDR3 is CASSLASLGETQYF. Here the CDR3 DNA reads TGTGCCAGCAGCTTAGCATCGCTAGGAGAGACCCAGTACTTC.

The rearrangement uses TRBV7-9 and TRBJ2-7, with 10 bases identical to TRBD1. The CDR3 has 14 amino acids. Looked up from germline, CDR1 is SEHNR and CDR2 is FQNEAQ (reference sequence). With 5 bases clipped from V and 5 bases from J, the junction kept 6 bases outside the gene matches. DNA of the CDR3: TGTGCCAGCAGCGACCGGGACAGGGGCAACGAGCAGTACTTC. It yields the protein CASSDRDRGNEQYF. The variable domain in full, with the rest retrieved from reference TRBV7-9 and TRBJ2-7, is DTGVSQNPRHKITKRGQNVTFRCDPISEHNRLYWYRQTLGQGPEFLTYFQNEAQLEKSRLLSDRFSAERPKGSFSTLEIQRTEQGDSAMYLCASSDRDRGNEQYFGPGTRLTVT.

Of note for this clonotype: A much larger clone lies a single base off, so this may be a read error. V gene TRBV29-1 combines with J gene TRBJ2-7; 11 positions match TRBD1. In germline, CDR1 is SQVTM, CDR2 ANQGSEA. The CDR3 has 14 amino acids. Trimming took 5 bases from V and 3 from J; bases not matched to a gene: 6. The CDR3 spells CSVTGTGGFYEQYF. For the CDR3, the DNA is TGCAGCGTTACCGGGACAGGGGGATTCTACGAGCAGTACTTC.